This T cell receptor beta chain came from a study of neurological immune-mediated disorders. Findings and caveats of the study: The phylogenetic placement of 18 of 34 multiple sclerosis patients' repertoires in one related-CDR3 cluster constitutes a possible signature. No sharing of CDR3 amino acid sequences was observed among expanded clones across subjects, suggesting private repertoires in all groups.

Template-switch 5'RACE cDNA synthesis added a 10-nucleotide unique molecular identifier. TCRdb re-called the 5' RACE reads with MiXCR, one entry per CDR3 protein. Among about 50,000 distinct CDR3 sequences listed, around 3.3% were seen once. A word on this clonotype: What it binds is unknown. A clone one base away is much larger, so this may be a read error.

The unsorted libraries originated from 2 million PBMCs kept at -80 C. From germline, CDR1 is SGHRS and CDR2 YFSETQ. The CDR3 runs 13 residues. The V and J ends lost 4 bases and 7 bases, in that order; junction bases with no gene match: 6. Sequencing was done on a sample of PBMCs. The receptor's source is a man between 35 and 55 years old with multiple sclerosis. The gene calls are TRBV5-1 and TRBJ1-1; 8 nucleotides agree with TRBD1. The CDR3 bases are TGCGCCAGCAGCCCGGAAGGACAGGGTGAAGCTTTCTTT. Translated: CASSPEGQGEAFF.